A selection of T cell receptor beta chains follows, all from one sample in a study of control samples from healthy donors and cancer patients. TCRdb keeps only in-frame clones here, not all; method: immunoSEQ multiplex PCR. The sample has 150,000 or so clones, over 85% seen once. Input material: blood. These receptors originate from a man in his forties or fifties in good health. Each CDR3 is given with its conserved first and last residue. A D gene is named only where the DNA matches it firmly. Clone size, where shown, is once, few, many, or a class for clones that have expanded.

-,TRBJ1-5,TRBV28,-,CAGAPRARGNQPQHF,TGTGCCGGGGCCCCACGGGCCCGGGGCAATCAGCCCCAGCATTTT
-,TRBJ2-1,TRBV5-1,-,CASSLGPKNEQFF,TGCGCCAGCAGCTTGGGACCTAAGAATGAGCAGTTCTTC
once,TRBJ1-2,TRBV7-9,TRBD1,CASSGSDRGVSRGYTF,TGTGCCAGCAGCGGAAGCGACAGGGGCGTCTCGAGAGGCTACACCTTC
-,TRBJ1-1,TRBV28,TRBD1,CASSPQGGNTEAFF,TGTGCCAGCAGTCCCCAGGGGGGGAACACTGAAGCTTTCTTT
-,TRBJ1-6,TRBV6-6,-,CASSYSTGSSDSPLHF,TGTGCCAGCAGTTACTCGACCGGCAGCTCGGATTCACCCCTCCACTTT
-,TRBJ1-2,TRBV2,-,CAIPGVVGYTF,TGTGCCATTCCGGGGGTGGTTGGCTACACCTTC
-,TRBJ2-1,TRBV9,-,CASSALGLDPGEQFF,TGTGCCAGCAGCGCTTTGGGCCTGGACCCCGGGGAGCAGTTCTTC
-,TRBJ1-2,TRBV28,-,CASSLLAGESLTF,TGTGCCAGCAGTTTACTTGCAGGGGAGTCACTCACCTTC
once,TRBJ1-4,TRBV30,-,CARRDPSSPNEKLFF,TGTGCCCGACGGGACCCTTCTTCGCCTAATGAAAAACTGTTTTTT
-,TRBJ2-3,TRBV10-1,TRBD1,CASSGQGPTDTQYF,TGCGCCAGCAGCGGACAGGGCCCCACAGATACGCAGTATTTT